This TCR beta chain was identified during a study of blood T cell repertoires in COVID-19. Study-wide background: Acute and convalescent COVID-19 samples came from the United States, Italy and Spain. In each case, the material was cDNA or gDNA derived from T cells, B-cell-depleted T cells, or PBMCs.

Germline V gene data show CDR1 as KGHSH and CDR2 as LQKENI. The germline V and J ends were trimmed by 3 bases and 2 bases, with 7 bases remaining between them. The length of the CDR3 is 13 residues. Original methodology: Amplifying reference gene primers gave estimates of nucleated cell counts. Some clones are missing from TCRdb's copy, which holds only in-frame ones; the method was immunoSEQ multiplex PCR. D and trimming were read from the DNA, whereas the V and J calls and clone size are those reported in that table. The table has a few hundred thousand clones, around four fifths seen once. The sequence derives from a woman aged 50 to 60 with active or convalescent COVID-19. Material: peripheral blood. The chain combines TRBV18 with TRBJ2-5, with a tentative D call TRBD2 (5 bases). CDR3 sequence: CASSPRGQETQYF. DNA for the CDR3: TGTGCCAGCTCACCCCGGGGACAAGAGACCCAGTACTTC.